This T cell receptor beta chain came from a study of tumor-infiltrating lymphocytes in primary liver carcinoma. The CDR3 loop spans 14 amino acids. V was shortened by 7 bases and J by 0 bases, with 10 bases between the two germline ends. Starting material for RNA and DNA co-extraction consisted of roughly 20-34 mg of unsorted bulk tissue. This clonotype was picked up many times. Priming with a constant-region primer yielded TCR beta cDNA from roughly 490 ng total RNA. The TCR beta library was amplified through three nested multiplex PCR rounds in a modified ARM-PCR procedure. The first two PCR rounds used TRBV1-TRBV30 primers with a Cbeta primer, 10 cycles each. TCRdb reprocessed the multiplex PCR reads via MiXCR and lists one record per CDR3 protein. The data show 100,000 to 150,000 distinct CDR3 sequences, 64% seen once.

Input material: liver tumor tissue from sampling region 3. Described subset: tumor region T3, left-lateral pole. The rearrangement joins TRBV12-3 or TRBV12-4 to TRBJ2-1, with TRBD1 as a possible D gene (5 bases). The clonotype comes from a woman aged 60-75 years with primary liver carcinoma and hepatitis B virus infection. In DNA, the CDR3 is TGTGCCAGCAAGGGGAAGAGCTCCTACAATGAGCAGTTCTTC. The encoded protein is CASKGKSSYNEQFF.